This TCR beta chain appears in the sequencing data of a study of OX40 agonist ivuxolimab in advanced cancers. Turning to the study itself: A diagnosis of hepatocellular carcinoma, melanoma, renal cell or head and neck cancer was present in dose-escalation patients.

This CDR3 has 13 amino acids. The V gene's germline CDR1 is ENHRY and CDR2 SYGVKD. V was pared by 8 bases and J by 2 bases, with 13 bases between. Sequencing was performed with immunoSEQ multiplex PCR; in TCRdb, only in-frame clones are kept and a portion is missing. The sample includes 75,000 to 95,000 clones, 90% seen only once; the top ten take nearly 7.5%. In regard to this clone: What it recognizes is unknown.

General study results and limits: Expanded peripheral T-cell antigen specificity went undetermined.

The V and J genes are TRBV10-3 and TRBJ2-7, with D tentatively TRBD1 (6 bases). The source is an adult with an advanced solid tumor such as melanoma, head and neck, liver or kidney cancer. This specimen consisted of CD4+ or CD8+ T cells sorted from blood, obtained in a trial of the OX40 agonist ivuxolimab. This CDR3 is CAIGTLETYEQYF. The DNA of the CDR3 is TGTGCCATCGGGACATTAGAGACCTACGAGCAGTACTTC.